This TCR beta chain was captured in a study of graft-versus-host responses after intestinal transplantation (dated by TCRdb to the early 2020s). In the study overall: Multivisceral, liver-intestinal, or isolated intestinal transplants were received by the recipients. To identify alloreactive clones, pre-transplant mixed lymphocyte reaction products were sequenced and compared with unstimulated pre-transplant donor and recipient T cells. All recipients received anti-thymocyte globulin induction followed by maintenance tacrolimus and steroids for 3 to 4 years. Graft-versus-host and host-versus-graft alloreactive T cell clones were tracked in the graft, circulation and bone marrow after intestinal transplantation using bulk TCR-beta CDR3 sequencing. Rather than going through the commercial service, samples from a few later patients were sequenced in-house on an Illumina MiSeq and processed with MiXCR. Of the 20 to 30 intestinal transplant recipients enrolled in the cohort, one of whom was a retransplant, a few patients without pretransplant specimens were excluded. Donor T cell macrochimerism was defined as a peak of at least 4% donor T cells among recipient peripheral blood mononuclear cells.

This sample's time point label indicates: cells obtained before transplantation from donor or recipient. CD3+CD4+ and CD3+CD8+ populations were FACS-sorted from unstimulated pre-transplant donor and recipient cells taken from spleen or lymph nodes. The research as a whole found: Conclusions were limited by the relatively low number and heterogeneity of intestinal transplant patients. GvH clones turned up in recipient bone marrow, with some appearing earlier in ileal mucosa or blood, a pattern consistent with an intestinal mucosal origin. High GvH to HvG T cell clonal ratios were observed in the allografts of patients with donor T cell macrochimerism. Early after transplant, peak levels of circulating GvH clones were associated with declines in HvG clones.

V is cut by 3 bases and J by 8 bases, and the space between the germline ends is 12 bases. The germline V gene encodes CDR1 WNHNN and CDR2 SYGVQD (reference sequence). The CDR3 goes from the cysteine to the phenylalanine over 13 residues. The sequence is cut down to CDR3 DNA, 39 bases in frame from base 1. Comment on this clone: Its cognate antigen has yet to be identified. No much larger clone is present one base from it, and per-base qualities are unavailable.

Library preparation employed the immunoSEQ multiplex PCR assay. For most patients, genomic DNA was isolated using the Qiagen DNeasy Blood and Tissue Kit and was shipped frozen to Adaptive Biotechnologies for TCR sequencing. High-throughput TCR-beta CDR3 sequencing of genomic DNA from most patients was performed by Adaptive Biotechnologies. For the original study's pipeline: TCR sequencing data for 15 to 20 patients were retrieved from Adaptive's ImmunoSEQ software; a few other patients were processed with MiXCR and VDJtools. CD4 versus CD8 sorting errors were corrected by removing sequences found in both subsets at a frequency ratio below 5:1. CDR3 nucleotide sequences shared between donor and recipient were removed because the origin of such sequences could not be assigned. At least 2-fold expansion over unstimulated cells and a minimum CFSE-low frequency of 0.002% (template counts) or 0.001% (read counts) were required for clones to be classified as alloreactive. A clone was considered mappable if detected in the sequenced pre-transplant spleen, lymph node, or MLR CFSE-low populations of the donor or recipient. The cumulative frequency of alloreactive clones was calculated as a percentage of all sequences, weighted by copy number. TCRdb re-hosts the immuneACCESS table, in-frame sequences only. Its copies lack some clones; in the studies checked, an unresolved V gene accounts for under half of them, and the cause for the rest is not known. V and J calls plus clone size are reproduced from that table; the DNA served to infer D and trimming. The sample has about 120,000 clones on record, about 93% of them singletons. Roughly 0.12% of the sample goes to the ten largest clones.

This sequence originates from a human donor who received an intestinal transplant. Sample: unstimulated CD4+ T cells sorted from spleen or lymph node cells, taken before intestinal transplant. The chain was built from TRBV10-1 and TRBJ2-3; the D gene remains uncertain. The nucleotides read TGCGCCAGCAGTGATACTACTCGAGGTACGCAGTATTTT. Its translation reads: CASSDTTRGTQYF.